Listed here is a single TCR beta chain. Antigen specificity is unknown. The sample comes from a study of vaccination and CD4 T cells after COVID-19. Described treatment: roughly 11-day PBMC culture with coronavirus spike peptide pools or control peptides (ViraFEST assay). This CDR3 contains 17 residues. J gave up 4 bases and V 3 bases, and 9 bases lay outside the gene matches. Looked up from germline, CDR1 is LNHNV and CDR2 is YYDKDF (reference sequence). CD4+ T cells that had been cultured provided DNA sequenced with the Oncomine TCR Beta short-read assay. TCRdb re-derived calls from the PCR reads in MiXCR, one entry per CDR3 protein. The data show approximately 11,000 distinct CDR3 sequences, less than 55% seen once.

The chain joins TRBV15 to TRBJ2-7; 13 bases map to TRBD2. Sequenced input: CD4+ T cells from blood, cultured in vitro. The sequence was obtained from a human donor who had recovered from COVID-19. The chain's CDR3 is CATSRARTSGSMYEQYF. CDR3 nucleotide sequence: TGTGCCACCAGCAGGGCTCGGACTAGCGGGAGTATGTACGAGCAGTACTTC.